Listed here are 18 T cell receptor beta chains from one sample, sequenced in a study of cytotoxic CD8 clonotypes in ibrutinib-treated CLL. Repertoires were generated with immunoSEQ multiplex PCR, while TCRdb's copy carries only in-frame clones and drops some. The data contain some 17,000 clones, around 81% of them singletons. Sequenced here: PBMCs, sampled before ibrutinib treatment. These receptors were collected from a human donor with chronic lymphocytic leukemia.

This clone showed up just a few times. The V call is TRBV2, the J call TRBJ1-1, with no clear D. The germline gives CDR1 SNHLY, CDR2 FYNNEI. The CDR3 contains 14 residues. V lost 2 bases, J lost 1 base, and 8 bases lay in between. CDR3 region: CASSERVGNTEAFF. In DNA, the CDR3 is TGTGCCAGCAGTGAAAGGGTTGGGAACACTGAAGCTTTCTTT.

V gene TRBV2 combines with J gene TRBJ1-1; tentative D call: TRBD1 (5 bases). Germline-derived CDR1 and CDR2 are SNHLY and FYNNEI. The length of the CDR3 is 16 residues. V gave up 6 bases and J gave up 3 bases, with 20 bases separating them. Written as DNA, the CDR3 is TGTGCCAGCAGACCACTCGACAGTGAGGGGTACACTGAAGCTTTCTTT. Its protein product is CASRPLDSEGYTEAFF.

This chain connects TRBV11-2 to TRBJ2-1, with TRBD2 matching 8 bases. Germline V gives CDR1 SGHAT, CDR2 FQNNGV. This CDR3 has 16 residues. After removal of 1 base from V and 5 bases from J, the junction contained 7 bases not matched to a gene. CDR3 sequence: CASSLGLSGAHNEQFF. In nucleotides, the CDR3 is TGTGCCAGCAGCTTAGGCCTTAGCGGGGCTCACAATGAGCAGTTCTTC. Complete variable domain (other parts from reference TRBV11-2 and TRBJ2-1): EAGVAQSPRYKIIEKRQSVAFWCNPISGHATLYWYQQILGQGPKLLIQFQNNGVVDDSQLPKDRFSAERLKGVDSTLKIQPAKLEDSAVYLCASSLGLSGAHNEQFFGPGTRLTVL.

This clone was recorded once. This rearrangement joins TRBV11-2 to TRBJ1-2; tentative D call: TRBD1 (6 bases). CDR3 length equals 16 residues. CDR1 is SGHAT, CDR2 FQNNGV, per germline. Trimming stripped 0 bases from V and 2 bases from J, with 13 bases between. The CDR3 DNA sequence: TGTGCCAGCAGCTTAGACCCGGCAGGGGCGAACTATGGCTACACCTTC. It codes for CASSLDPAGANYGYTF.

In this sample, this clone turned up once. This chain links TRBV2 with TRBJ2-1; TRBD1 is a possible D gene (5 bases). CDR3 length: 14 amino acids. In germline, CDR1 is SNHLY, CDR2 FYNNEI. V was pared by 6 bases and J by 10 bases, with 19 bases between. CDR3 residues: CASRADGATGEQFF. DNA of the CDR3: TGTGCCAGCAGAGCCGATGGGGCTACAGGAGAGCAGTTCTTC.

DNA of the CDR3: TGTGCCAGCAGTTTAAGGGGGGCATGGAGCTCCTACGAGCAGTACTTC. This encodes CASSLRGAWSSYEQYF. This rearrangement joins TRBV27 to TRBJ2-7, with D perhaps given as TRBD1 or TRBD2 (6 bases each). CDR1 is MNHEY and CDR2 is SMNVEV in the germline V gene (reference sequence). V was clipped by 2 bases and J by 0 bases, with 14 bases between them. This CDR3 contains 16 residues.

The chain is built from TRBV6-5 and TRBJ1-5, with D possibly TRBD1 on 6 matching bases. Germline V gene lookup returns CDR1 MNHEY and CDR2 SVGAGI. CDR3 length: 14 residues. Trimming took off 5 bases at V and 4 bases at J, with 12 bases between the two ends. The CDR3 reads CASSDAQGNQPQHF. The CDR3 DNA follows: TGTGCCAGCAGTGACGCACAGGGAAATCAGCCCCAGCATTTT.

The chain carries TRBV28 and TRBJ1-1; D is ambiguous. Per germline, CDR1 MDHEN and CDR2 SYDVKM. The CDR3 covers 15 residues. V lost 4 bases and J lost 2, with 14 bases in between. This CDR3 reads CASSSYHVGNTEAFF. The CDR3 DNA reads TGTGCCAGCAGTTCCTACCACGTGGGAAACACTGAAGCTTTCTTT.

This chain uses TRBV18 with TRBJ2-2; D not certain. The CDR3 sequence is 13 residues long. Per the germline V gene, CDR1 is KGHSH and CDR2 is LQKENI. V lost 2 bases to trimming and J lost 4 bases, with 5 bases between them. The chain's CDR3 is CASSPSVTGELFF. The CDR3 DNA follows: TGTGCCAGCTCACCATCCGTCACCGGGGAGCTGTTTTTT.

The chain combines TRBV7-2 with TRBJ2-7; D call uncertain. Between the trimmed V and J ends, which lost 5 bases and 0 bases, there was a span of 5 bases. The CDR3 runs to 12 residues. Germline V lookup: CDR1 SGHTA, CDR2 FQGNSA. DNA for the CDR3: TGTGCCAGCAGCCCCAGCTCCTACGAGCAGTACTTC. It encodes CASSPSSYEQYF.

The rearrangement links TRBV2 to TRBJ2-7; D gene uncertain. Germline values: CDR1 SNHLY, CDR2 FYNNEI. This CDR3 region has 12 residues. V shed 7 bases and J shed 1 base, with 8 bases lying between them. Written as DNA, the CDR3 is TGTGCCAGCATCCTGGGATCCTACGAGCAGTACTTC. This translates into CASILGSYEQYF.

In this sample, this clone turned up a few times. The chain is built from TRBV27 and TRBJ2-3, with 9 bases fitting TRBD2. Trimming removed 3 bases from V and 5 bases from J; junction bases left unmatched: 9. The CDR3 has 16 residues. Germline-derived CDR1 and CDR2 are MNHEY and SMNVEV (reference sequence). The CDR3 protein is CASSFYAGGPVDTQYF. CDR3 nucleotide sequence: TGTGCCAGCAGTTTTTATGCGGGAGGGCCTGTAGATACGCAGTATTTT.

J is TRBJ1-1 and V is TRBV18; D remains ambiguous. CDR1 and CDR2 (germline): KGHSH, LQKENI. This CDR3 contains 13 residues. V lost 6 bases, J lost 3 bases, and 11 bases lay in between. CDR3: CASSVSLYTEAFF. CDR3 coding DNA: TGTGCCAGCTCCGTGTCCTTATACACTGAAGCTTTCTTT.

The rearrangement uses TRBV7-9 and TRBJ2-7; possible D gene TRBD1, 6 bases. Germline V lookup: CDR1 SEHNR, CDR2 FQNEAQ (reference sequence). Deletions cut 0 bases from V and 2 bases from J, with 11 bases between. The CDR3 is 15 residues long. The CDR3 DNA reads TGTGCCAGCAGCTTAGCACAGGGCCCTACCTACGAGCAGTACTTC. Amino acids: CASSLAQGPTYEQYF.

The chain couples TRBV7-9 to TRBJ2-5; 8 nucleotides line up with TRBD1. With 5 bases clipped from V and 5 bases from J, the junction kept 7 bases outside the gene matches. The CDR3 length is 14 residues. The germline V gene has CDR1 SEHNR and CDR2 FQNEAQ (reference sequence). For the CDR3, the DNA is TGTGCCAGCAGCCGCCCGACAGGGGTGGAGACCCAGTACTTC. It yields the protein CASSRPTGVETQYF.

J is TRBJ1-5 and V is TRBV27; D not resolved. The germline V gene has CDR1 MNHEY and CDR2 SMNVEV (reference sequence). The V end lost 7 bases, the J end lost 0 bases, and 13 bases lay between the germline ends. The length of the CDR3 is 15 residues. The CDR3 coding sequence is TGTGCCAGCAAGGCAGAACCATATAGCAATCAGCCCCAGCATTTT. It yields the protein CASKAEPYSNQPQHF.

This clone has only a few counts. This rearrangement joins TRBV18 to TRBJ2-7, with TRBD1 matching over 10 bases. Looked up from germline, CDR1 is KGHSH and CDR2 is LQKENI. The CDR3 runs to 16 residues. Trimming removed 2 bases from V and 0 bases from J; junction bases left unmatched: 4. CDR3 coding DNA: TGTGCCAGCTCACCATGGGGACAGGGGACCTCCTACGAGCAGTACTTC. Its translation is CASSPWGQGTSYEQYF.

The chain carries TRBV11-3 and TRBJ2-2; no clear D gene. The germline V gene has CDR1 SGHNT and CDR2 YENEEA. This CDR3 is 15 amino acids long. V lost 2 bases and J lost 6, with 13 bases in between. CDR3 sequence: CASSLLGSASGELFF. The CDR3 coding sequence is TGTGCCAGCAGCTTATTGGGTTCGGCATCCGGGGAGCTGTTTTTT.